This TCR beta chain was obtained from a study of shared clonotypes between healthy human individuals. An assay was performed, and its level was deep. The repertoire was sequenced with immunoSEQ multiplex PCR; TCRdb's copy has only in-frame clones and lacks some. Of about 1 million clones listed, around 76% are singletons. CDR1 SGHNT and CDR2 YYREEE come from the germline V gene (reference sequence). The CDR3 is 15 amino acids. V was shortened by 4 bases and J by 0 bases, with 12 bases between the two germline ends. Healthy adults negative for HIV, lacking recent acute infections or vaccinations, served as donors. Donors comprised only Caucasian adults living in Nashville, Tennessee. The study separated CD4+ cells into CD45RA+ naive and CD45RA-negative memory subsets.

The TCR was taken from a man aged 18 to 30 in good health. The gene calls are TRBV5-4 and TRBJ2-3, with D hard to call. Sequencing was carried out using memory CD4+ T cells sorted from blood. The subset: CD45RA-negative fraction. CDR3 nucleotides: TGTGCCAGCAGCCCCAGACACGACAGCACAGATACGCAGTATTTT. It yields the protein CASSPRHDSTDTQYF.